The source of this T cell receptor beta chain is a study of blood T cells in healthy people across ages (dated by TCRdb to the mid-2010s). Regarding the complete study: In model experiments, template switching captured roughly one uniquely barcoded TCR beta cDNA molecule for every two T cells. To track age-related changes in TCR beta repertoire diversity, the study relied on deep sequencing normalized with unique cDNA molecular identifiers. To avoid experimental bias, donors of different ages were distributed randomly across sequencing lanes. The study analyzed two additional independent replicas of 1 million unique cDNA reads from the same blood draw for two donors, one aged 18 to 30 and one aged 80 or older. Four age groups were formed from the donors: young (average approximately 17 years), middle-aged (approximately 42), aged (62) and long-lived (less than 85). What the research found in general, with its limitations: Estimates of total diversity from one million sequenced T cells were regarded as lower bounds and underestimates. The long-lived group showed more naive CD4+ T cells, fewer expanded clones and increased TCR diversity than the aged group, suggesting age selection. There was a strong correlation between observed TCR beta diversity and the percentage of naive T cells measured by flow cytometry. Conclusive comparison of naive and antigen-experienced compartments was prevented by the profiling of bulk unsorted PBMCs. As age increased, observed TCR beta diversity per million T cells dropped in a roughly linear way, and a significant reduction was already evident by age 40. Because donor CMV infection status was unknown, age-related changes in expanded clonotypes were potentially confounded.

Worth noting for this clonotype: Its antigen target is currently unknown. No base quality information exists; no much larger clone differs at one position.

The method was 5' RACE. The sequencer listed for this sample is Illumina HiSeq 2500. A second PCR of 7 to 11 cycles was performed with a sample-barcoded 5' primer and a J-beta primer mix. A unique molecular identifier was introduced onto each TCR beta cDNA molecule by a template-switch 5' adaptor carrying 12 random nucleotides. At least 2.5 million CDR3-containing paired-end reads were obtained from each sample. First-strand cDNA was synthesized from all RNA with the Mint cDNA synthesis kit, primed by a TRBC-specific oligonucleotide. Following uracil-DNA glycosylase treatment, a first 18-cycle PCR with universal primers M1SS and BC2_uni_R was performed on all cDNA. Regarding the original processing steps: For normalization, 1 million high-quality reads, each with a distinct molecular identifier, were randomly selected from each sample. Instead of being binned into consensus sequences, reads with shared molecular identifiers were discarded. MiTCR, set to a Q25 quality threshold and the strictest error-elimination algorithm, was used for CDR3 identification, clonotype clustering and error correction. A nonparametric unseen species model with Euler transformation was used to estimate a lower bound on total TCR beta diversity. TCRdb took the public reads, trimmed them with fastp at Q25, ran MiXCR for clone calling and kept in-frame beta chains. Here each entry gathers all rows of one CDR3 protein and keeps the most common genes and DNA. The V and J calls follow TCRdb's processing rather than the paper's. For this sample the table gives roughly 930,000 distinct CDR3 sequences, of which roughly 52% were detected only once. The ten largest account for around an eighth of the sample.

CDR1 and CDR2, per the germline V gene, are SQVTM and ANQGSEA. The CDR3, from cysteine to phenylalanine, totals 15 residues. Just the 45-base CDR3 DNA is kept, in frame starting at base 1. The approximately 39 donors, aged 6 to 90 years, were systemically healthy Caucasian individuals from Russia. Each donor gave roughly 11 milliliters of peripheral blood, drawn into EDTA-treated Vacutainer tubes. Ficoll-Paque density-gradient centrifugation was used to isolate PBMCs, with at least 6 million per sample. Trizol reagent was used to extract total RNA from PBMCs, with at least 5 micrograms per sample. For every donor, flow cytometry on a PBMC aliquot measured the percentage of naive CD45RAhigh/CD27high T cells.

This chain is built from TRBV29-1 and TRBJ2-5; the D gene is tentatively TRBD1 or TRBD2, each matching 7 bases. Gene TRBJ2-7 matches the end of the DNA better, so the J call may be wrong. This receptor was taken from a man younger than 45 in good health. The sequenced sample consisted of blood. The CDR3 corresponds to CSALGGGQYYYEQYF. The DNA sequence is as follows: TGCAGCGCACTGGGGGGGGGACAGTATTACTACGAGCAGTACTTC.